These 18 T cell receptor beta chains share one sample of origin, sequenced in a study of blood T cell repertoires in COVID-19 (dated by TCRdb to 2018 to 2020). Receptor libraries were prepared by the immunoSEQ multiplex PCR assay. TCRdb mirrors the immuneACCESS table, restricted to in-frame sequences. Some clones are absent from its copies; in checked studies, under half trace to an unresolved V gene, and the reason for the others is unknown. This sample gives 200,000 to 250,000 clones in total; approximately 85% of them show up just once. Of the sample, around 3% falls within the top ten clones. The specimen was peripheral blood. The receptors derive from a man aged 45-60 years who had recovered from COVID-19.

The chain recombines TRBV5-4 with TRBJ2-7, with 8 nucleotides matching TRBD1. Germline values: CDR1 SGHNT, CDR2 YYREEE (reference sequence). J was trimmed by 0 bases and V by 4 bases; bases with no gene match: 6. This CDR3 has 15 amino acids. CDR3 in DNA: TGTGCCAGCAGCGCCGGGGACAGGAGCTCCTACGAGCAGTACTTC. The encoded protein is CASSAGDRSSYEQYF.

This chain uses TRBV3-1 (or the pseudogene TRBV3-2) with TRBJ2-1; 7 bases map to TRBD2. The V gene's germline CDR1 is LGHDT and CDR2 YNNKEL (reference sequence). With 3 bases clipped from V and 5 bases from J, the junction kept 4 bases outside the gene matches. The CDR3 has 14 residues. The CDR3 protein is CASSQSGNNNEQFF. CDR3 DNA: TGTGCCAGCAGCCAGAGCGGGAATAACAATGAGCAGTTCTTC.

This clone was counted once. This chain links TRBV5-1 with TRBJ2-7; D is undetermined. In germline, CDR1 is SGHRS, CDR2 YFSETQ. Trimming removed 2 bases at V and 3 bases at J, with 12 bases between. This CDR3 comprises 14 residues. The CDR3 nucleotides are TGCGCCAGCAGCTTTTCGGGTGAGGTCTACGAGCAGTACTTC. Translating it yields CASSFSGEVYEQYF.

This clone was counted only a few times. J is TRBJ1-5 and V is TRBV4-1; D gene ambiguous. The CDR3 contains 13 residues. Trimming took off 1 base at V and 1 base at J, with 2 bases between the two ends. The germline CDR1 and CDR2 sequences are MGHRA and YSYEKL. CDR3 region: CASSQVSNQPQHF. Written as DNA, the CDR3 is TGCGCCAGCAGCCAAGTAAGCAATCAGCCCCAGCATTTT.

The chain uses TRBV10-2 and TRBJ1-1; a weak D match, TRBD1 (6 bases). This CDR3 region has 14 residues. V lost 9 bases, J lost 5 bases, and 19 bases lay in between. CDR1 is WSHSY and CDR2 is SAAADI in the germline V gene. In DNA form, the CDR3 reads TGCGCCAGTAGTACAGGTACCCAGGGGACTGAAGCTTTCTTT. It codes for CASSTGTQGTEAFF.

The V gene is TRBV7-2, the J gene TRBJ2-1; 7 bases match TRBD2. Germline-derived CDR1 and CDR2 are SGHTA and FQGNSA. The CDR3 contains 16 residues. The ends lost 1 base at V and 10 bases at J; junction bases unmatched: 13. The CDR3, as DNA: TGTGCCAGCAGCTTAGTGGCTAGCGGAATATCAAAGGAGCAGTTCTTC. Protein: CASSLVASGISKEQFF. Full variable domain (missing parts from reference TRBV7-2 and TRBJ2-1): GAGVSQSPSNKVTEKGKDVELRCDPISGHTALYWYRQSLGQGLEFLIYFQGNSAPDKSGLPSDRFSAERTGGSVSTLTIQRTQQEDSAVYLCASSLVASGISKEQFFGPGTRLTVL.

This sequence joins TRBV5-1 and TRBJ1-4; no clear D. The CDR3 sequence is 15 residues long. V dropped 4 bases and J dropped 2 bases, with 12 bases sitting between them. Per the germline V gene, CDR1 is SGHRS and CDR2 is YFSETQ. The CDR3 DNA reads TGCGCCAGCAGCGCCGCGGGTCTGACTAATGAAAAACTGTTTTTT. Translated: CASSAAGLTNEKLFF.

This chain uses TRBV7-9 with TRBJ2-5; the match to TRBD1 covers 12 bases. J lost 5 bases, V lost 6 bases, and 7 bases had no gene match. Germline V gives CDR1 SEHNR, CDR2 FQNEAQ (reference sequence). The CDR3 totals 15 residues. Here the CDR3 reads CASSPGTGGLETQYF. In nucleotides, the CDR3 is TGTGCCAGCAGTCCCGGGACAGGGGGCTTGGAGACCCAGTACTTC.

This chain joins TRBV5-1 and TRBJ2-2, with D unresolved. The CDR3 extends over 13 amino acids. Germline loops: CDR1 SGHRS, CDR2 YFSETQ. Between the trimmed V and J ends, which lost 4 bases and 6 bases, there was a span of 10 bases. The CDR3 DNA reads as TGCGCCAGCAGCCCCACCGAGGCCGGGGAGCTGTTTTTT. It specifies CASSPTEAGELFF.

This chain uses TRBV5-1 with TRBJ2-2, with 9 bases fitting TRBD1. The V segment lost 4 bases and the J segment 6 bases; nucleotides outside the gene matches: 19. This CDR3 has 19 residues. Germline loops: CDR1 SGHRS, CDR2 YFSETQ. The CDR3 DNA follows: TGCGCCAGCAGCAAGGAGCCACGAACGGGACAGGGTGTCGCCGGGGAGCTGTTTTTT. Translating it yields CASSKEPRTGQGVAGELFF.

CDR3 sequence (DNA): TGCGCCAGCAGCTTGGTGCAGGGCGCCTACAATGAGCAGTTCTTC. It specifies CASSLVQGAYNEQFF. The rearrangement links TRBV5-1 to TRBJ2-1; weak D call: TRBD1 (5 bases). This CDR3 is 15 amino acids long. V was pared by 0 bases and J by 2 bases, with 9 bases between. Germline V CDR1 and CDR2: SGHRS, YFSETQ.

The rearrangement joins TRBV28 to TRBJ1-2, with D maybe TRBD1 (6 bases). This CDR3 has 12 amino acids. V was clipped by 7 bases and J by 8 bases, with 14 bases between them. Germline V gene sequence: CDR1 MDHEN, CDR2 SYDVKM. The CDR3 loop is CASKGGLEGYTF. The CDR3 nucleotides read TGTGCCAGCAAGGGGGGGCTCGAAGGCTACACCTTC.

The V and J genes are TRBV4-1 and TRBJ1-2; 9 nucleotides match TRBD1. The V gene end was trimmed by 0 bases and the J gene end by 8 bases; junction bases not matched to a gene: 7. Per germline, CDR1 MGHRA and CDR2 YSYEKL. This CDR3 spans 15 amino acids. The CDR3 region is CASSQENNRGLGYTF. CDR3 DNA sequence: TGCGCCAGCAGCCAAGAGAATAACAGGGGGCTCGGCTACACCTTC.

The CDR3 region is CASSPRQGLAQPQHF. DNA of the CDR3: TGTGCCAGCAGTCCAAGACAGGGTCTCGCTCAGCCCCAGCATTTT. V and J are TRBV7-8 and TRBJ1-5, with TRBD1 identical over 7 bases. V lost 6 bases to trimming and J lost 6 bases; unmatched junction nucleotides: 11. The CDR3 is made up of 15 amino acids. Germline values: CDR1 SGHVS, CDR2 FQNEAQ.

This clone was detected a few times. This chain uses TRBV18 with TRBJ2-1; D perhaps matches TRBD2 (7 bases). V was trimmed by 2 bases and J by 6 bases, leaving 17 bases between them. CDR3 length equals 16 residues. CDR1 KGHSH and CDR2 LQKENI come from the germline V gene. CDR3 in amino acids: CASSPGGASGGNEQFF. The CDR3 DNA follows: TGTGCCAGCTCACCAGGGGGGGCTAGCGGAGGCAATGAGCAGTTCTTC. The whole variable domain, remainder taken from reference TRBV18 and TRBJ2-1, is NAGVMQNPRHLVRRRGQEARLRCSPMKGHSHVYWYRQLPEEGLKFMVYLQKENIIDESGMPKERFSAEFPKEGPSILRIQQVVRGDSAAYFCASSPGGASGGNEQFFGPGTRLTVL.

The chain is built from TRBV10-1 and TRBJ2-3; D gene ambiguous. The CDR3 has 13 residues. CDR1 WNHNN and CDR2 SYGVQD come from the germline V gene (reference sequence). V lost 5 bases and J lost 2, with 8 bases in between. The CDR3 DNA reads as TGCGCCAGCAGTTTACAGATCACAGATACGCAGTATTTT. As protein: CASSLQITDTQYF.

As for this clone: Other DNA sequences in this specimen translate into the identical CDR3. The rearrangement uses TRBV2 and TRBJ1-5; possibly TRBD1 for D (5 bases). V gave up 4 bases and J gave up 4 bases, with 11 bases separating them. The CDR3 has 14 residues. Germline V gene data show CDR1 as SNHLY and CDR2 as FYNNEI. The CDR3: CASSGQGGNQPQHF. Here the CDR3 DNA reads TGTGCCAGCAGTGGTCAGGGTGGTAATCAGCCCCAGCATTTT.

This clone was found a few times. The genes are TRBV5-4 and TRBJ1-2; no definite D call. CDR3 length: 13 amino acids. Germline V lookup: CDR1 SGHNT, CDR2 YYREEE (reference sequence). The V end was cut by 0 bases, the J end by 5 bases, with 8 bases between. The CDR3 DNA sequence: TGTGCCAGCAGCTTGGGGACTGAATATGGCTACACCTTC. Its protein is CASSLGTEYGYTF.